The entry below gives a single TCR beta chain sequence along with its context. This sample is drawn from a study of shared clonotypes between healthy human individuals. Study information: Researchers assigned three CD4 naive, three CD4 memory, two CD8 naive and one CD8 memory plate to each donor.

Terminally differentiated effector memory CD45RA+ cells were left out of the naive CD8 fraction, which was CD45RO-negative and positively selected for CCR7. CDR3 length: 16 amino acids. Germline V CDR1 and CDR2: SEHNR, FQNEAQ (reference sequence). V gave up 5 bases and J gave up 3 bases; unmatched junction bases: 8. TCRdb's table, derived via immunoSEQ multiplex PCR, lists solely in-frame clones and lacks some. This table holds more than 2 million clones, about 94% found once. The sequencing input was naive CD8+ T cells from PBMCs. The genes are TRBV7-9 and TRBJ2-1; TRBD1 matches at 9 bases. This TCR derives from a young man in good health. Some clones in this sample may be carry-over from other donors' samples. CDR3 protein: CASSARTGADYNEQFF. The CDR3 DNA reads TGTGCCAGCAGCGCCCGGACAGGGGCTGACTACAATGAGCAGTTCTTC. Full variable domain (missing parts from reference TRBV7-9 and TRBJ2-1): DTGVSQNPRHKITKRGQNVTFRCDPISEHNRLYWYRQTLGQGPEFLTYFQNEAQLEKSRLLSDRFSAERPKGSFSTLEIQRTEQGDSAMYLCASSARTGADYNEQFFGPGTRLTVL.